These 29 T cell receptor beta chains originate from one sample sequenced in a study of blood T cell repertoires in COVID-19. The method was immunoSEQ multiplex PCR; TCRdb's version includes in-frame clones alone and lacks a portion of them. The table lists about 74,000 clones, approximately 84% of them singletons. Sequencing was done on a sample of peripheral blood. Source of these receptors: a man over 45 with active COVID-19.

The chain links TRBV18 to TRBJ2-7; TRBD1 agrees at 12 bases. Per the germline V gene, CDR1 is KGHSH and CDR2 is LQKENI. The CDR3 totals 14 residues. V lost 6 bases to trimming and J lost 6 bases; unmatched junction nucleotides: 6. The CDR3 spells CASSPGTGGFEQYF. The CDR3 coding sequence is TGTGCCAGCTCCCCCGGGACAGGGGGCTTCGAGCAGTACTTC. Looking up the rest from reference TRBV18 and TRBJ2-7 gives the full variable domain: NAGVMQNPRHLVRRRGQEARLRCSPMKGHSHVYWYRQLPEEGLKFMVYLQKENIIDESGMPKERFSAEFPKEGPSILRIQQVVRGDSAAYFCASSPGTGGFEQYFGPGTRLTVT.

The chain joins TRBV19 to TRBJ2-5; TRBD2 agrees at 10 bases. The V and J ends lost 7 bases and 2 bases, in that order; junction bases with no gene match: 4. Germline V gene sequence: CDR1 LNHDA, CDR2 SQIVND (reference sequence). The CDR3 has 14 amino acids. This CDR3 is CASTASGGQETQYF. The CDR3 DNA sequence: TGTGCCAGTACCGCTAGCGGGGGACAAGAGACCCAGTACTTC.

This clone has just one count. The chain uses TRBV7-6 and TRBJ2-4; D remains ambiguous. The CDR3 has 16 amino acids. The V gene lost 0 bases and the J gene lost 1 base, with 10 bases spanning the gap. Germline-derived CDR1 and CDR2 are SGHVS and FNYEAQ. CDR3 region: CASSLATTPAKNIQYF. The CDR3 bases are TGTGCCAGCAGCTTAGCTACTACACCCGCCAAAAACATTCAGTACTTC.

The gene calls are TRBV15 and TRBJ2-3; TRBD1 matches 9 bases. J was trimmed by 6 bases and V by 6 bases; bases with no gene match: 7. This CDR3 contains 14 residues. CDR1 is LNHNV and CDR2 is YYDKDF in the germline V gene (reference sequence). DNA for the CDR3: TGTGCCACCAGTCGGACAGGGGAATTGGATACGCAGTATTTT. This codes for CATSRTGELDTQYF. Together with reference TRBV15 and TRBJ2-3, the CDR3 gives the full variable domain: DAMVIQNPRYQVTQFGKPVTLSCSQTLNHNVMYWYQQKSSQAPKLLFHYYDKDFNNEADTPDNFQSRRPNTSFCFLDIRSPGLGDTAMYLCATSRTGELDTQYFGPGTRLTVL.

The table lists this clone with a count of one. The chain combines TRBV28 with TRBJ2-7; 8 bases align to TRBD2. Germline V gene data show CDR1 as MDHEN and CDR2 as SYDVKM. The CDR3 has 15 amino acids. Trimming took 7 bases from V and 1 from J; bases not matched to a gene: 9. CDR3 DNA sequence: TGTGCCAGCACCGACGCGGGGGGTCCTTCCTACGAGCAGTACTTC. Protein product: CASTDAGGPSYEQYF.

The rearrangement uses TRBV6-5 and TRBJ2-1; TRBD2 matches at 8 bases. This CDR3 has 14 residues. The J segment lost 9 bases and the V segment lost 9 bases, leaving 13 bases of the junction unmatched. From germline, CDR1 is MNHEY and CDR2 SVGAGI. CDR3 bases: TGTGCCAGTCGATTCGGGGGGGCCTTAGGTGAGCAGTTCTTC. Translated: CASRFGGALGEQFF.

The chain has TRBV30 and TRBJ2-1; a possible D gene is TRBD2 (6 bases). V was pared by 1 base and J by 3 bases, with 7 bases between. The CDR3 runs to 13 residues. Germline CDR1 is GTSNPN and CDR2 is SVGIG (reference sequence). Here the CDR3 DNA reads TGTGCCTGGAGTGGGACTATCTACAATGAGCAGTTCTTC. Translating gives CAWSGTIYNEQFF.

The rearrangement links TRBV5-1 to TRBJ2-7, with D tentatively TRBD1 (5 bases). V gave up 4 bases and J gave up 2 bases, with 10 bases separating them. The CDR3 loop spans 13 amino acids. CDR1 SGHRS and CDR2 YFSETQ come from the germline V gene. For the CDR3, the DNA is TGCGCCAGCAGCCTGGTGACAGCCTACGAGCAGTACTTC. Amino acids: CASSLVTAYEQYF.

The rearrangement joins TRBV11-2 to TRBJ1-1; 7 bases map to TRBD1. Trimming removed 1 base from V and 5 bases from J; junction bases left unmatched: 13. The CDR3 is 17 residues long. The germline V gene encodes CDR1 SGHAT and CDR2 FQNNGV. The CDR3 protein is CASSLAGTVFEGTEAFF. In DNA form, the CDR3 reads TGTGCCAGCAGCTTAGCTGGGACAGTTTTCGAGGGGACTGAAGCTTTCTTT.

The chain has TRBV30 and TRBJ1-1, with a weak D call TRBD1 (5 bases). Between the trimmed V and J ends, which lost 3 bases and 4 bases, there was a span of 15 bases. The CDR3 is made up of 14 amino acids. Per germline, CDR1 GTSNPN and CDR2 SVGIG (reference sequence). The CDR3 nucleotides read TGTGCCTGGAGCTATCCAGGGAAAGGCACTGAAGCTTTCTTT. This gives the protein CAWSYPGKGTEAFF.

This CDR3 reads CASSPSFYEQFF. CDR3 nucleotide sequence: TGTGCCAGCAGCCCCTCTTTTTATGAGCAGTTCTTC. The rearrangement joins TRBV7-8 to TRBJ2-1, with unresolved D. Germline CDR1 SGHVS, CDR2 FQNEAQ. The CDR3 totals 12 residues. Trimming took off 5 bases at V and 8 bases at J, with 10 bases between the two ends.

This rearrangement joins TRBV9 to TRBJ2-1; 7 bases align to TRBD1. Germline CDR1 and CDR2: SGDLS and YYNGEE. This CDR3 comprises 15 residues. With 4 bases clipped from V and 7 bases from J, the junction kept 11 bases outside the gene matches. The DNA for the CDR3 is TGTGCCAGCAGCCCCCCGATATACAGGGGAAATGAGCAGTTCTTC. This encodes CASSPPIYRGNEQFF. The variable domain in full, completed from reference TRBV9 and TRBJ2-1, reads DSGVTQTPKHLITATGQRVTLRCSPRSGDLSVYWYQQSLDQGLQFLIQYYNGEERAKGNILERFSAQQFPDLHSELNLSSLELGDSALYFCASSPPIYRGNEQFFGPGTRLTVL.

CDR3 residues: CATSRGGNNEKLFF. In DNA, the CDR3 is TGTGCCACCAGCCGGGGAGGGAATAATGAAAAACTGTTTTTT. This chain links TRBV15 with TRBJ1-4; D not resolved. This CDR3 has 14 amino acids. Germline assignment: CDR1 LNHNV and CDR2 YYDKDF (reference sequence). Trimming pared 5 bases from V and 4 bases from J, leaving 11 bases between.

V gene TRBV29-1 combines with J gene TRBJ2-7; TRBD1 matches at 10 bases. J gave up 5 bases and V 7 bases, and 5 bases lay outside the gene matches. CDR1 is SQVTM, CDR2 ANQGSEA, per germline. This CDR3 has 12 amino acids. This CDR3 is CSAWTGGNEQYF. The CDR3 DNA sequence: TGCAGCGCCTGGACAGGGGGTAACGAGCAGTACTTC.

The rearrangement links TRBV30 to TRBJ1-6; D perhaps matches TRBD1 (6 bases). Trimming left V 1 base short and J 9 bases short, with 19 bases between. Germline CDR1 GTSNPN, CDR2 SVGIG (reference sequence). There are 16 residues in the CDR3. CDR3 loop: CAWSANRDLRSSPLHF. CDR3 bases: TGTGCCTGGAGTGCCAACAGGGACCTTCGGAGTTCACCCCTCCACTTT.

The chain employs TRBV7-9 and TRBJ1-2, with 7 positions matching TRBD1. CDR3 length equals 14 residues. The germline CDR1 and CDR2 sequences are SEHNR and FQNEAQ (reference sequence). The J segment lost 5 bases and the V segment lost 2 bases, leaving 5 bases of the junction unmatched. As DNA, the CDR3 is TGTGCCAGCAGCTTAACCAGGGGGGATTATGGCTACACCTTC. This translates into CASSLTRGDYGYTF. The variable domain in full, with the rest retrieved from reference TRBV7-9 and TRBJ1-2, is DTGVSQNPRHKITKRGQNVTFRCDPISEHNRLYWYRQTLGQGPEFLTYFQNEAQLEKSRLLSDRFSAERPKGSFSTLEIQRTEQGDSAMYLCASSLTRGDYGYTFGSGTRLTVV.

The rearrangement joins TRBV5-1 to TRBJ1-1, with a possible D match to TRBD1 (6 bases). Germline loops: CDR1 SGHRS, CDR2 YFSETQ. Trimming removed 0 bases from V and 5 bases from J, with 8 bases in between. This CDR3 region has 13 residues. In DNA, the CDR3 is TGCGCCAGCAGCTTGGAGGGGGTGACTGAAGCTTTCTTT. This encodes CASSLEGVTEAFF.

V and J are TRBV3-1 (or the pseudogene TRBV3-2) and TRBJ2-7, with D possibly being TRBD1 (6 bases). V lost 3 bases and J lost 2, with 20 bases in between. The CDR3 is 17 residues long. Per germline, CDR1 LGHDT and CDR2 YNNKEL (reference sequence). The CDR3 DNA is TGTGCCAGCAGCCAGCCCCTGGTCGGGACAAGGGCCTACGAGCAGTACTTC. Translation gives CASSQPLVGTRAYEQYF.

The chain employs TRBV5-1 and TRBJ2-3; D is possibly TRBD2 (5 bases). Trimming stripped 1 base from V and 6 bases from J, with 12 bases between. Germline V CDR1 and CDR2: SGHRS, YFSETQ. This CDR3 has 14 residues. Here the CDR3 DNA reads TGCGCCAGCAGCTTGACACCGCCGGGGGATACGCAGTATTTT. Amino acid sequence: CASSLTPPGDTQYF.

The chain employs TRBV4-1 and TRBJ2-3; 10 bases are a match to TRBD2. The CDR3 spans 19 residues. Germline values: CDR1 MGHRA, CDR2 YSYEKL. V gave up 1 base and J gave up 2 bases; unmatched junction bases: 12. The CDR3 region has the DNA TGCGCCAGCAGCCAAGTGAGTAGGGCTAGCGGGAGTTTCACAGATACGCAGTATTTT. Translation: CASSQVSRASGSFTDTQYF.

The chain joins TRBV15 to TRBJ1-5, with D possibly matching TRBD1 (6 bases). Germline loops: CDR1 LNHNV, CDR2 YYDKDF (reference sequence). V lost 5 bases and J 3 bases, leaving 23 bases between the germline ends. The length of the CDR3 is 18 residues. This CDR3 reads CATSEVGQGRPHNQPQHF. In DNA form, the CDR3 reads TGTGCCACCAGCGAGGTGGGTCAGGGGCGCCCCCACAATCAGCCCCAGCATTTT.

The count of this clone is one. This chain joins TRBV7-2 and TRBJ2-2, with a possible D match to TRBD1 (6 bases). The CDR3 has 15 amino acids. Germline assignment: CDR1 SGHTA and CDR2 FQGNSA. Trimming cost V 5 bases and J 2 bases, with 12 bases left between them. DNA for the CDR3: TGTGCCAGCAGCAATACAGGGACAAACACCGGGGAGCTGTTTTTT. Translating it yields CASSNTGTNTGELFF.

This sequence joins TRBV29-1 and TRBJ1-1, with D uncertain. The CDR3 totals 11 residues. Trimming stripped 7 bases from V and 5 bases from J, with 11 bases between. Looked up from germline, CDR1 is SQVTM and CDR2 is ANQGSEA. In DNA, the CDR3 is TGCAGCGCACGGTCGGGGACTGAAGCTTTCTTT. Translating gives CSARSGTEAFF.

V and J are TRBV4-2 and TRBJ2-5; D gene uncertain. With 1 base removed from V and 4 bases from J, the gap between germline ends came to 7 bases. Germline lookup yields CDR1 LGHNA and CDR2 YNFKEQ. This CDR3 is 13 amino acids long. As DNA, the CDR3 is TGTGCCAGCAGCCAAGGGCCGCTAGAGACCCAGTACTTC. It codes for CASSQGPLETQYF.

V is TRBV5-6 and J is TRBJ2-5; the D gene is possibly TRBD2 (6 bases). Trimming removed 4 bases from V and 8 bases from J, with 21 bases in between. The CDR3 has 15 amino acids. Per germline, CDR1 SGHDT and CDR2 YYEEEE. CDR3 DNA sequence: TGTGCCAGCAGCATCCGGGACTCCGTGGGGGGAACCCAGTACTTC. Translating gives CASSIRDSVGGTQYF.

This chain links TRBV12-5 with TRBJ1-5, with D perhaps matching TRBD1 (6 bases). Trimming shortened V by 4 bases and J by 5 bases, and 18 bases separated the two germline ends. Germline V gives CDR1 LGHNT, CDR2 FRNRAP. CDR3 length: 16 residues. Here the CDR3 reads CASGSILTGPYQPQHF. CDR3 DNA: TGTGCTAGTGGTTCCATCCTGACAGGCCCTTATCAGCCCCAGCATTTT.

The chain joins TRBV9 to TRBJ2-2; TRBD1 is a possible D gene (7 bases). V was cut by 10 bases and J by 5 bases, with 18 bases left in between. Germline-derived CDR1 and CDR2 are SGDLS and YYNGEE. The CDR3 runs to 14 residues. In nucleotides, the CDR3 is TGTGCCGGGGGGCACAGGGGCCTGACCGGGGAGCTGTTTTTT. Its protein product is CAGGHRGLTGELFF.

The chain has TRBV7-9 and TRBJ2-5; TRBD2 matches 7 bases. V shed 1 base and J 5 bases; nucleotides not matched to a gene: 19. The germline CDR1 and CDR2 sequences are SEHNR and FQNEAQ (reference sequence). The CDR3 runs 19 residues. The CDR3 DNA is TGTGCCAGCAGCTTAGGTCAGAGGGAGGGCTTCGTTCTTCGGGAGACCCAGTACTTC. Translating gives CASSLGQREGFVLRETQYF.

This CDR3 reads CASSAGGAHYNEQFF. The CDR3 DNA reads as TGTGCCAGCAGCGCCGGGGGGGCCCATTACAATGAGCAGTTCTTC. J is TRBJ2-1 and V is TRBV9; TRBD2 aligns across 8 bases. CDR1 is SGDLS and CDR2 is YYNGEE in the germline V gene. With 3 bases clipped from V and 4 bases from J, the junction kept 6 bases outside the gene matches. CDR3 length: 15 residues.